This T cell receptor beta chain was sequenced in a study of blood T cell repertoires in COVID-19. At the level of the study: Specimens from acute and convalescent COVID-19 originated in the United States, Italy and Spain.

Original processing notes: From reference gene primer amplification, estimates of nucleated cell counts were derived. Method: immunoSEQ multiplex PCR; TCRdb's copy keeps in-frame clones and lacks some. V and J calls and clone size are copied from that table; D and trimming were computed from the DNA. The sample records some 300,000 clones, roughly 90% being singletons. Germline trimming cut 0 bases from V and 0 bases from J; bases unmatched to any gene: 2. Germline CDR1 reads SGHRS; CDR2 reads YFSETQ. The CDR3 has 17 residues. This clone was seen once. Researchers sorted participants into cohorts using their self-reported clinical history. Cohort 3 donors counted as recovered after two negative PCRs, clearance, or resolved symptoms.

J is TRBJ2-1 and V is TRBV5-1; TRBD2 matches at 11 bases. Material: PBMCs or T cells enriched from blood (not recorded which). The sequence came from a woman aged 30 to 39 who had recovered from COVID-19. In nucleotides, the CDR3 is TGCGCCAGCAGCTTGGTAGCGGGAGGGGGCTCCTACAATGAGCAGTTCTTC. This translates into CASSLVAGGGSYNEQFF. Full variable domain (rest looked up from reference TRBV5-1 and TRBJ2-1): KAGVTQTPRYLIKTRGQQVTLSCSPISGHRSVSWYQQTPGQGLQFLFEYFSETQRNKGNFPGRFSGRQFSNSRSEMNVSTLELGDSALYLCASSLVAGGGSYNEQFFGPGTRLTVL.